This TCR beta chain was retrieved from a study of T cells in Graves' hyperthyroidism and ophthalmopathy. Whole-study results and caveats: In the analysis, a 13 V-J model separated ophthalmopathy from stable hyperthyroidism. Blood held most thyroid clonotypes expanded above 0.001 frequency.

Disease duration under 2 months; hyperthyroidism patients were aged 18 to 65. A word on this clonotype: Its matching antigen is unknown. A much larger clonotype is one base distant, so this may be a read error.

Amplified TCR beta CDR3 regions derived from RNA transcripts. The primer set for the first-round RT-PCR of the TCR CDR3 was HTBI. TCRdb re-derived calls from the multiplex PCR reads in MiXCR, one entry per CDR3 protein. Of almost 600,000 distinct CDR3 sequences in the sample, about 43% are singletons; the top ten hold about 8.3%. This sequence originates from a woman aged 18-35 years with Graves' hyperthyroidism. Sequenced material: peripheral blood or thyroid tissue (not recorded which).

The DNA for the CDR3 is TGTGCCAGCAGCTGGGGACAGGGAAACACCATATATTTT. Amino acids: CASSWGQGNTIYF. The chain links TRBV7-9 to TRBJ1-3, with 7 bases fitting TRBD1. The CDR3 runs 13 residues. Germline assignment: CDR1 SEHNR and CDR2 FQNEAQ (reference sequence). V dropped 4 bases and J dropped 4; count of bases not matched to a gene: 1.